Below, 4 T cell receptor beta chains from the same sample are listed, as sequenced in a study of blood T cell repertoires in COVID-19. The method was immunoSEQ multiplex PCR; TCRdb's version includes in-frame clones alone and lacks a portion of them. The repertoire has 90,000 or so clones, about nine tenths of them found once; the top ten carry about 5.5%. The sequencing sample was made of peripheral blood. Receptors were obtained from a man in his sixties with COVID-19, enrolled during active disease.

This chain connects TRBV6-5 to TRBJ2-1; D may be TRBD2 (6 bases). The V gene lost 7 bases and the J gene lost 5 bases, with 15 bases spanning the gap. The CDR3 extends over 14 amino acids. Germline CDR1 MNHEY, CDR2 SVGAGI. Here the CDR3 DNA reads TGTGCCAGCACCCGGGGACTGAACGACAATGAGCAGTTCTTC. Protein product: CASTRGLNDNEQFF.

The J gene is TRBJ1-5, the V gene TRBV19, with 10 bases lining up with TRBD1. V shed 6 bases, J shed 1 base, and the junction held 6 bases outside the gene matches. The CDR3 covers 16 residues. Per germline, CDR1 LNHDA and CDR2 SQIVND (reference sequence). The CDR3: CASSGQGVYSNQPQHF. The DNA of the CDR3 is TGTGCCAGTAGCGGACAGGGGGTATACAGCAATCAGCCCCAGCATTTT.

Here the CDR3 reads CASSIQQGYNEQFF. The DNA of the CDR3 is TGTGCCAGTAGTATCCAACAGGGTTACAATGAGCAGTTCTTC. The genes are TRBV19 and TRBJ2-1; a possible D gene is TRBD1 (6 bases). This CDR3 comprises 14 residues. Germline V gene sequence: CDR1 LNHDA, CDR2 SQIVND (reference sequence). With 3 bases removed from V and 4 bases from J, the gap between germline ends came to 10 bases.

The gene calls are TRBV11-3 and TRBJ2-3, with 7 bases lining up with TRBD1. V trimming: 3 bases; J trimming: 5 bases; junction bases outside the gene matches: 2. From germline, CDR1 is SGHNT and CDR2 YENEEA. This CDR3 contains 13 residues. The DNA of the CDR3 is TGTGCCAGCAGCTTTACAGGGGTAGATACGCAGTATTTT. Residues: CASSFTGVDTQYF. The whole variable domain, filled in from reference TRBV11-3 and TRBJ2-3, reads EAGVVQSPRYKIIEKKQPVAFWCNPISGHNTLYWYLQNLGQGPELLIRYENEEAVDDSQLPKDRFSAERLKGVDSTLKIQPAELGDSAVYLCASSFTGVDTQYFGPGTRLTVL.